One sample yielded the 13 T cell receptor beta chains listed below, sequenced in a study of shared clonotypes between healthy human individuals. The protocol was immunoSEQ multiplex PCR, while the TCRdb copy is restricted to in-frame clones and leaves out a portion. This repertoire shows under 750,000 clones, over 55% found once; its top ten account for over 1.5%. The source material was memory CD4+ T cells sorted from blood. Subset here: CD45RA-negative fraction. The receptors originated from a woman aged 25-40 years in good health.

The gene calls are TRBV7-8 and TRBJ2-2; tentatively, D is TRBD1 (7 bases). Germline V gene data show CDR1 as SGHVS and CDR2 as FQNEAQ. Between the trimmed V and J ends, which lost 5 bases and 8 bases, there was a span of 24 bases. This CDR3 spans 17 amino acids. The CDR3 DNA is TGTGCCAGCAGCCTACGACAGGGAGCGGGCCCCGCGGGGGAGCTGTTTTTT. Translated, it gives CASSLRQGAGPAGELFF.

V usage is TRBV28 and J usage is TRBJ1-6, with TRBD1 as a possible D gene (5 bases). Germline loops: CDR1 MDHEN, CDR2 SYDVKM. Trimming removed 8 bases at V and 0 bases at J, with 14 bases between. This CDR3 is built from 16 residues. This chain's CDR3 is CASLAWGSSYNSPLHF. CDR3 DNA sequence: TGTGCCAGCTTGGCCTGGGGGAGCTCCTATAATTCACCCCTCCACTTT.

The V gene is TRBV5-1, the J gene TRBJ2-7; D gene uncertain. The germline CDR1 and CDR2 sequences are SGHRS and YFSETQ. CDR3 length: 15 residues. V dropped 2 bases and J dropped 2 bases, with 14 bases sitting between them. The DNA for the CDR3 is TGCGCCAGCAGCTTAGTTAAAAGAGGAACCTACGAGCAGTACTTC. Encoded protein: CASSLVKRGTYEQYF.

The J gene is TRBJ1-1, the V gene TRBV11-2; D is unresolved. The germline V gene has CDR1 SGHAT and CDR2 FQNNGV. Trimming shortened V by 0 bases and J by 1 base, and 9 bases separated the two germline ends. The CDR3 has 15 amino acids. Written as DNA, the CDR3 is TGTGCCAGCAGCTTAGATCACGGCAGGAACACTGAAGCTTTCTTT. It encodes CASSLDHGRNTEAFF.

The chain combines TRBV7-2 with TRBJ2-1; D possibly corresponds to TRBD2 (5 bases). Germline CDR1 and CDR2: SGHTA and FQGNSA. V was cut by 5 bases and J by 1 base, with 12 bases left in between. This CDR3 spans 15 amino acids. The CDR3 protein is CASSPRSGSYNEQFF. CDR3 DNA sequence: TGTGCCAGCAGCCCCCGCTCGGGGTCCTACAATGAGCAGTTCTTC.

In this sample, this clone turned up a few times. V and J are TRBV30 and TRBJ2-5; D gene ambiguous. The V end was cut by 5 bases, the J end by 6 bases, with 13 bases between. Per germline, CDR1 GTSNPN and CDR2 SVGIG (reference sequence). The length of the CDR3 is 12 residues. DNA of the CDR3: TGTGCCTGGGGGGAAGGACGGAAGACCCAGTACTTC. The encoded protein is CAWGEGRKTQYF.

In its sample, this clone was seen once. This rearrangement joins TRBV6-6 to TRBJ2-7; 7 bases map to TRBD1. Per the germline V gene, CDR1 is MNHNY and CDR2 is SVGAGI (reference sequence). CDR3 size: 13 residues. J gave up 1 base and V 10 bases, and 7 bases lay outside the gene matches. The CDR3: CATKDRESYEQYF. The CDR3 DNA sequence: TGTGCCACGAAAGACAGGGAGTCCTACGAGCAGTACTTC.

CDR3 sequence (DNA): TGTGCCAGCAGCCGTGGGTTAGCGGGAGGGCCCGGGGAGCTGTTTTTT. This encodes CASSRGLAGGPGELFF. The chain recombines TRBV5-4 with TRBJ2-2; 11 bases align to TRBD2. Per the germline V gene, CDR1 is SGHNT and CDR2 is YYREEE (reference sequence). This CDR3 has 16 residues. V lost 4 bases and J lost 6; bases outside the gene matches: 8.

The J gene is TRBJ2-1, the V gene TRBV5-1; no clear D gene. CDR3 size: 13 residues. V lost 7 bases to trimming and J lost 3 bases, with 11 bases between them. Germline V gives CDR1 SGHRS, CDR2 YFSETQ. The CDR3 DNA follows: TGCGCCAGCTATGACGGCGTCTACAATGAGCAGTTCTTC. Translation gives CASYDGVYNEQFF.

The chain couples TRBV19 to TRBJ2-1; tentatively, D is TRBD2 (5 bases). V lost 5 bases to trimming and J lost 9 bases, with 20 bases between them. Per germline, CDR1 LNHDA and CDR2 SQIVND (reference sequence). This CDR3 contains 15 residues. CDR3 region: CASSVSFGVKGEQFF. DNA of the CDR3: TGTGCCAGTAGTGTGTCATTCGGGGTAAAGGGTGAGCAGTTCTTC.

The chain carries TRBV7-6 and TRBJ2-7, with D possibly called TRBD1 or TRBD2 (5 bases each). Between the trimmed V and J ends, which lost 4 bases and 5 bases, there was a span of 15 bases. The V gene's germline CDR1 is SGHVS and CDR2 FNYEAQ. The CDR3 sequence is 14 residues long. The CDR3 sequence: CASSSGTLRDEQYF. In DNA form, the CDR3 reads TGTGCCAGCAGCTCCGGGACCCTGCGCGACGAGCAGTACTTC.

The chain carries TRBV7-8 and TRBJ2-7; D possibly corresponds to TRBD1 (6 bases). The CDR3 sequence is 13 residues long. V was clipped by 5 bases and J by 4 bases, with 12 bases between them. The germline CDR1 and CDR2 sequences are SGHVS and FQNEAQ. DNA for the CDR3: TGTGCCAGCAGCCCAGGGGATCGATACGAGCAGTACTTC. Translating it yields CASSPGDRYEQYF.

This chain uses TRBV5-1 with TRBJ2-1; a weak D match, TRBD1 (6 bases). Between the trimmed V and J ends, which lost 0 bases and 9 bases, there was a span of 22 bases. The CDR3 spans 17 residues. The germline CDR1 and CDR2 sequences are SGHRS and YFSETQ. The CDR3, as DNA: TGCGCCAGCAGCTTGGCTGTTACAGGGAATTTTATCCGTGAGCAGTTCTTC. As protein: CASSLAVTGNFIREQFF.